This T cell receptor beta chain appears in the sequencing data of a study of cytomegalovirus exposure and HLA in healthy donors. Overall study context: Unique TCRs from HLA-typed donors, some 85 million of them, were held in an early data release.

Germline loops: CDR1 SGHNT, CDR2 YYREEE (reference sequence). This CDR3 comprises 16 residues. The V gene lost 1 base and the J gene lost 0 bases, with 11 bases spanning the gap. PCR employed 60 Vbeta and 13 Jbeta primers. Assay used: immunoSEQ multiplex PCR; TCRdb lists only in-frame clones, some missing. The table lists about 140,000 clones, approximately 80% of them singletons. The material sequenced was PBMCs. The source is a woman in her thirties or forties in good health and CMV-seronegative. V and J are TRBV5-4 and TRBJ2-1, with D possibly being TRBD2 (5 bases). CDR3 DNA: TGTGCCAGCAGCTTGTCCAGCGGAGACTCCTACAATGAGCAGTTCTTC. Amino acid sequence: CASSLSSGDSYNEQFF.